This T cell receptor beta chain was identified during a study of shared clonotypes between healthy human individuals. Study-wide points: Limited genetic and exposure-history diversity came from having few donors.

Only in-frame clones appear in the TCRdb table, and some are missing; sequencing was by immunoSEQ multiplex PCR. The sample has millions of clones, roughly 91% seen once. With respect to this clone: Its antigen remains unidentified.

CDR1 and CDR2 (germline): SGHDT, YYEEEE. The CDR3 is made up of 12 amino acids. Trimming pared 4 bases from V and 6 bases from J, leaving 9 bases between. CD8 cells regarded as naive lacked CD45RO, were positively chosen for CCR7, and omitted terminally differentiated effector memory CD45RA+ cells. The V call is TRBV5-6, the J call TRBJ2-3; a weak D match, TRBD1 (7 bases). The specimen was naive CD8+ T cells from PBMCs. The clonotype originates from a man aged 18 to 29 in good health. Some clones in this sample may be carry-over from other donors' samples. This CDR3 is CASSQGGDTQYF. In DNA, the CDR3 is TGTGCCAGCAGCCAGGGGGGTGATACGCAGTATTTT.